These 30 T cell receptor beta chains originate from one sample sequenced in a study of shared clonotypes between healthy human individuals. The table came from immunoSEQ multiplex PCR; TCRdb's copy has only in-frame clones and leaves some out. This table holds fewer than 600,000 clones, 70% to 80% found once. The sample consisted of PBMCs. The source is a woman aged 40 to 50 in good health. Some clones in this sample may be carry-over from other donors' samples.

The rearrangement uses TRBV15 and TRBJ2-5; D perhaps matches TRBD2 (5 bases). V lost 0 bases and J 3 bases, leaving 11 bases between the germline ends. This CDR3 is 15 amino acids long. Germline V gene sequence: CDR1 LNHNV, CDR2 YYDKDF (reference sequence). The chain's CDR3 is CATSRDLLGEETQYF. CDR3 coding DNA: TGTGCCACCAGCAGAGATCTTCTCGGGGAAGAGACCCAGTACTTC.

This clone was counted once. This same CDR3 is encoded by further DNA sequences in the sample. V is TRBV15 and J is TRBJ2-3, with TRBD2 as a possible D gene (6 bases). Germline CDR1 reads LNHNV; CDR2 reads YYDKDF (reference sequence). This CDR3 comprises 16 residues. With 0 bases removed from V and 0 bases from J, the gap between germline ends came to 10 bases. The CDR3 DNA is TGTGCCACCAGCAGAGATCTGAGCGGGAGCACAGATACGCAGTATTTT. Translated, it gives CATSRDLSGSTDTQYF.

The genes are TRBV18 and TRBJ2-1; 9 bases line up with TRBD2. This CDR3 region has 15 residues. V was pared by 3 bases and J by 2 bases, with 2 bases of the junction left unmatched. Germline-derived CDR1 and CDR2 are KGHSH and LQKENI. The CDR3 reads CASSPSGGTYNEQFF. For the CDR3, the DNA is TGTGCCAGCTCACCTAGCGGGGGTACCTACAATGAGCAGTTCTTC.

This clone occurred once. This chain uses TRBV2 with TRBJ1-1; 8 positions match TRBD1. This CDR3 region has 14 residues. Germline V gene sequence: CDR1 SNHLY, CDR2 FYNNEI. V was pared by 4 bases and J by 3 bases, with 4 bases of the junction left unmatched. The CDR3 loop is CASSAGTGHTEAFF. CDR3 nucleotides: TGTGCCAGCAGTGCCGGGACAGGCCACACTGAAGCTTTCTTT.

This clone came up once. The gene calls are TRBV5-1 and TRBJ2-1, with 8 bases aligning to TRBD2. The CDR3 consists of 14 residues. The ends lost 7 bases at V and 3 bases at J; junction bases unmatched: 6. Germline V gives CDR1 SGHRS, CDR2 YFSETQ. The DNA of the CDR3 is TGCGCCAGCTCACCGGGAGGGGGCTACAATGAGCAGTTCTTC. Translating it yields CASSPGGGYNEQFF.

In its sample, this clone was seen a few times. The rearrangement joins TRBV6-4 to TRBJ1-4, with D perhaps TRBD1 (5 bases). CDR3 length equals 13 residues. The V end lost 7 bases, the J end lost 7 bases, and 13 bases lay between the germline ends. Germline CDR1 is MRHNA and CDR2 is SNTAGT. CDR3 loop: CASTPRGLEKLFF. CDR3 bases: TGTGCCAGCACTCCTAGGGGTCTTGAAAAACTGTTTTTT.

This chain joins TRBV19 and TRBJ2-5, with 14 bases identical to TRBD2. This CDR3 has 18 residues. The V gene end was trimmed by 3 bases and the J gene end by 5 bases; junction bases not matched to a gene: 11. The germline V gene has CDR1 LNHDA and CDR2 SQIVND (reference sequence). CDR3 coding DNA: TGTGCCAGTAGTATTCAGGGGACTAGCGGGAGCCTCTCGGAGACCCAGTACTTC. Translation gives CASSIQGTSGSLSETQYF.

This chain joins TRBV5-1 and TRBJ2-3; 10 nucleotides agree with TRBD2. Germline CDR1 is SGHRS and CDR2 is YFSETQ. The V gene end was trimmed by 3 bases and the J gene end by 5 bases; junction bases not matched to a gene: 6. The CDR3 extends over 15 amino acids. The CDR3 nucleotides read TGCGCCAGCAGCTCTAGCGGGAGTGGGAGAGATACGCAGTATTTT. It specifies CASSSSGSGRDTQYF.

This chain connects TRBV28 to TRBJ2-7, with no clear D. V shed 7 bases and J shed 2 bases, with 9 bases lying between them. Germline values: CDR1 MDHEN, CDR2 SYDVKM. This CDR3 contains 12 residues. As DNA, the CDR3 is TGTGCCAGCAACCAAGGGCCCTACGAGCAGTACTTC. As protein: CASNQGPYEQYF.

This chain connects TRBV11-1 to TRBJ1-4, with D tentatively TRBD1 (5 bases). CDR3 length: 15 residues. Deletions cut 1 base from V and 0 bases from J, with 6 bases between. CDR1 SGHAT and CDR2 FQDESV come from the germline V gene (reference sequence). The CDR3 coding sequence is TGTGCCAGCAGCTTAGGGGACGCAACTAATGAAAAACTGTTTTTT. It yields the protein CASSLGDATNEKLFF.

This clone was picked up one time. This sample includes further DNA sequences coding for the same CDR3. V gene TRBV11-2 combines with J gene TRBJ2-1; unclear D gene. The germline CDR1 and CDR2 sequences are SGHAT and FQNNGV. This CDR3 comprises 12 residues. Trimming removed 3 bases from V and 9 bases from J, with 9 bases in between. The CDR3, as DNA: TGTGCCAGCAGCTTGGGCGGCGGTGAGCAGTTCTTC. Translation gives CASSLGGGEQFF. The full variable domain, in which reference TRBV11-2 and TRBJ2-1 provide the parts outside the CDR3, is EAGVAQSPRYKIIEKRQSVAFWCNPISGHATLYWYQQILGQGPKLLIQFQNNGVVDDSQLPKDRFSAERLKGVDSTLKIQPAKLEDSAVYLCASSLGGGEQFFGPGTRLTVL.

This chain's CDR3 is CASSLSGPYEQYF. CDR3 coding DNA: TGCGCCAGCAGCTTGTCAGGGCCCTACGAGCAGTACTTC. The chain is built from TRBV5-1 and TRBJ2-7; possibly TRBD1 for D (5 bases). V was cut by 1 base and J by 2 bases, with 7 bases left in between. Germline CDR1 reads SGHRS; CDR2 reads YFSETQ. The CDR3 length is 13 residues.

The CDR3 sequence is CASSWTGGDQPQHF. CDR3 in DNA: TGCGCCAGCAGCTGGACAGGGGGCGATCAGCCCCAGCATTTT. The chain combines TRBV5-1 with TRBJ1-5; TRBD1 agrees at 11 bases. The germline V gene has CDR1 SGHRS and CDR2 YFSETQ. The CDR3 extends over 14 amino acids. V lost 3 bases, J lost 5 bases, and 1 base stayed unmatched. Combining the CDR3 with reference TRBV5-1 and TRBJ1-5 gives the whole variable domain KAGVTQTPRYLIKTRGQQVTLSCSPISGHRSVSWYQQTPGQGLQFLFEYFSETQRNKGNFPGRFSGRQFSNSRSEMNVSTLELGDSALYLCASSWTGGDQPQHFGDGTRLSIL.

This chain uses TRBV28 with TRBJ1-5; TRBD1 matches 7 bases. The CDR3 totals 17 residues. With 4 bases clipped from V and 4 bases from J, the junction kept 13 bases outside the gene matches. Looked up from germline, CDR1 is MDHEN and CDR2 is SYDVKM. CDR3 in amino acids: CASSYKRGRGLNQPQHF. The CDR3 DNA reads TGTGCCAGCAGTTATAAGAGGGGCAGGGGGTTGAATCAGCCCCAGCATTTT. The full variable domain, its missing parts supplied by reference TRBV28 and TRBJ1-5, is DVKVTQSSRYLVKRTGEKVFLECVQDMDHENMFWYRQDPGLGLRLIYFSYDVKMKEKGDIPEGYSVSREKKERFSLILESASTNQTSMYLCASSYKRGRGLNQPQHFGDGTRLSIL.

This clone was counted once. A read error may explain this, as a much larger clone is one base away. The chain recombines TRBV5-6 with TRBJ2-6; 7 nucleotides line up with TRBD2. With 3 bases clipped from V and 0 bases from J, the junction kept 0 bases outside the gene matches. The germline gives CDR1 SGHDT, CDR2 YYEEEE. The CDR3 length is 15 residues. CDR3 region: CASSWGGSGANVLTF. CDR3 sequence (DNA): TGTGCCAGCAGCTGGGGGGGCTCTGGGGCCAACGTCCTGACTTTC.

The chain uses TRBV14 and TRBJ1-2; 9 nucleotides agree with TRBD1. Germline V gene sequence: CDR1 SGHDN, CDR2 FVKESK. This CDR3 has 13 amino acids. V shed 4 bases, J shed 6 bases, and the junction held 3 bases outside the gene matches. This chain's CDR3 is CASSPRQGDGYTF. CDR3 bases: TGTGCCAGCAGCCCTAGACAGGGGGATGGCTACACCTTC.

This clone was counted a single time. This chain connects TRBV7-2 to TRBJ1-3, with D uncertain. The CDR3 contains 15 residues. The V end was cut by 2 bases, the J end by 4 bases, with 12 bases between. CDR1 and CDR2 from the germline V gene are SGHTA and FQGNSA. CDR3 DNA: TGTGCCAGCAGCTTATCGGGTCAGATCGGAAACACCATATATTTT. This codes for CASSLSGQIGNTIYF.

CDR3 amino acids: CATRLASGTSYEQYF. The CDR3 bases are TGTGCCACCCGACTGGCTAGCGGGACCTCCTACGAGCAGTACTTC. The chain recombines TRBV11-2 with TRBJ2-7; 9 bases are a match to TRBD2. The CDR3 contains 15 residues. Germline V lookup: CDR1 SGHAT, CDR2 FQNNGV. Germline trimming cut 10 bases from V and 0 bases from J; bases unmatched to any gene: 10.

The genes are TRBV7-3 and TRBJ2-2; possibly TRBD1 for D (6 bases). The CDR3 is made up of 14 amino acids. Germline assignment: CDR1 SGHTA and CDR2 FQGTGA. Trimming left V 6 bases short and J 0 bases short, with 8 bases between. In DNA form, the CDR3 reads TGTGCCAGCAGAACAGGGACGAACACCGGGGAGCTGTTTTTT. Translation: CASRTGTNTGELFF.

There are a few counts of this clone. V and J are TRBV6-6 and TRBJ1-1; 7 bases are shared with TRBD1. Trimming at V came to 6 bases and at J to 10 bases, leaving 11 bases not matched to a gene. Germline V gene sequence: CDR1 MNHNY, CDR2 SVGAGI (reference sequence). This CDR3 contains 13 residues. CDR3 bases: TGTGCCAGCAGCGGGGGACAGAGCCCGACAGCTTTCTTT. It specifies CASSGGQSPTAFF.

The chain has TRBV27 and TRBJ2-2; TRBD2 aligns across 10 bases. V gave up 2 bases and J gave up 7 bases; unmatched junction bases: 10. The V gene's germline CDR1 is MNHEY and CDR2 SMNVEV (reference sequence). The CDR3 spans 17 residues. The CDR3 coding sequence is TGTGCCAGCAGTTTAAGGGTTAGCGGGAGGAGTGGCGGGGAGCTGTTTTTT. Translating gives CASSLRVSGRSGGELFF.

In its sample, this clone was seen a few times. The rearrangement links TRBV4-1 to TRBJ1-6; D is unresolved. Per the germline V gene, CDR1 is MGHRA and CDR2 is YSYEKL. Deletions cut 0 bases from V and 10 bases from J, with 10 bases between. There are 14 residues in the CDR3. Written as DNA, the CDR3 is TGCGCCAGCAGCCAAGATACGGCAGCCTCACCCCTCCACTTT. Its translation is CASSQDTAASPLHF.

The chain joins TRBV5-1 to TRBJ2-1, with 7 nucleotides matching TRBD2. The length of the CDR3 is 13 residues. Germline V gene sequence: CDR1 SGHRS, CDR2 YFSETQ. Trimming at V came to 4 bases and at J to 6 bases, leaving 4 bases not matched to a gene. CDR3 sequence reads: CASSTGLGNEQFF. CDR3 nucleotides: TGCGCCAGCAGCACCGGACTAGGCAATGAGCAGTTCTTC.

V and J are TRBV28 and TRBJ1-5; 7 bases match TRBD1. V dropped 5 bases and J dropped 6; count of bases not matched to a gene: 7. The CDR3 is 14 amino acids. Germline V gene data show CDR1 as MDHEN and CDR2 as SYDVKM. In DNA, the CDR3 is TGTGCCAGCAGTAAAACCGGGACAGCTCAGCCCCAGCATTTT. Translated, it gives CASSKTGTAQPQHF.

This rearrangement joins TRBV10-1 to TRBJ2-7; either TRBD1 or TRBD2 may fit D (6 bases each). Trimming removed 7 bases from V and 3 bases from J, with 19 bases in between. The germline V gene has CDR1 WNHNN and CDR2 SYGVQD (reference sequence). The CDR3 is made up of 15 amino acids. In DNA form, the CDR3 reads TGCGCCAGCACCCCGGGAGACCAGGGGAACTACGAGCAGTACTTC. Protein product: CASTPGDQGNYEQYF.

This rearrangement joins TRBV19 to TRBJ1-4; 7 nucleotides line up with TRBD1. V shed 4 bases and J 2 bases; nucleotides not matched to a gene: 4. CDR1 and CDR2 from the germline V gene are LNHDA and SQIVND (reference sequence). The CDR3 length is 15 residues. The CDR3 reads CASSTTGDTNEKLFF. Written as DNA, the CDR3 is TGTGCCAGTAGTACTACAGGGGATACTAATGAAAAACTGTTTTTT. Full variable domain (outside the CDR3, taken from reference TRBV19 and TRBJ1-4): DGGITQSPKYLFRKEGQNVTLSCEQNLNHDAMYWYRQDPGQGLRLIYYSQIVNDFQKGDIAEGYSVSREKKESFPLTVTSAQKNPTAFYLCASSTTGDTNEKLFFGSGTQLSVL.

This clone occurred a few times. One end of the junction is discordant with germline, which a read error may explain. V usage is TRBV29-1 and J usage is TRBJ1-4, with a possible D match to TRBD1 (5 bases). This CDR3 is built from 12 residues. The germline V gene encodes CDR1 SQVTM and CDR2 ANQGSEA. The CDR3 region has the DNA TGCAGCTTCCGCGGGACTAACGAAAAACTGTTTTTT. Its translation: CSFRGTNEKLFF.

In its sample, this clone was seen a few times. The chain employs TRBV29-1 and TRBJ2-1; 7 nucleotides agree with TRBD2. Germline V CDR1 and CDR2: SQVTM, ANQGSEA. The CDR3 is made up of 14 amino acids. With V trimmed by 1 base and J by 4 bases, 4 bases remained unmatched. The CDR3 protein is CSVEGEGYYNEQFF. The CDR3 DNA sequence: TGCAGCGTTGAAGGGGAGGGGTATTACAATGAGCAGTTCTTC.

This chain joins TRBV28 and TRBJ2-2, with no clear D. Trimming removed 5 bases at V and 1 base at J, with 8 bases between. The germline V gene encodes CDR1 MDHEN and CDR2 SYDVKM. The CDR3 is 14 residues long. CDR3 protein: CASSTSGNTGELFF. Written as DNA, the CDR3 is TGTGCCAGCAGTACCTCGGGGAACACCGGGGAGCTGTTTTTT.

V gene TRBV18 combines with J gene TRBJ2-7; 9 bases agree with TRBD1. Per the germline V gene, CDR1 is KGHSH and CDR2 is LQKENI. This CDR3 contains 15 residues. Germline trimming cut 4 bases from V and 5 bases from J; bases unmatched to any gene: 9. As DNA, the CDR3 is TGTGCCAGCTCACTCCTTCCGGGACAGGGAGACGAGCAGTACTTC. It translates to CASSLLPGQGDEQYF.